A selection of T cell receptor beta chains follows, all from one sample in a study of T cell repertoires in cytomegalovirus infection. TCRdb reprocessed the reads with MiXCR, giving one entry per CDR3 protein. The sample lists about 740,000 distinct CDR3 sequences, 35% occurring once. The source material was PBMCs. The receptors shown here come from a human donor in good health (CMV status not recorded). Some clones in this sample may be carry-over from other donors' samples. The CDR3 runs from the conserved cysteine through the conserved F or W. The order of the fields is J gene, V gene, D gene, CDR3 protein. The D gene is left open where the match is weak.

TRBJ2-1	TRBV15	-	CATSRDTGQTNEQFF
TRBJ2-7	TRBV20-1	TRBD2	CSASGLAGAYEQYF
TRBJ1-5	TRBV27	TRBD1	CASSLTGWWNNNQPQHF
TRBJ1-3	TRBV11-2	-	CASSLGVKGISGNTIYF
TRBJ2-6	TRBV10-3	-	CAIRGIGDSGANVLTF
TRBJ2-7	TRBV7-9	TRBD1	CASSLEGTGEHEQYF
TRBJ2-5	TRBV3-1	TRBD1	CASSRGTAKQETQYF
TRBJ1-1	TRBV7-2	-	CASSPYLEAFF
TRBJ1-1	TRBV6-1	-	CASNLQGTDTEAFF
TRBJ2-1	TRBV6-5	TRBD2	CASSYSSTGLVRGRSYNEQFF
TRBJ2-5	TRBV20-1	-	CSARSTSRAETQYF
TRBJ1-1	TRBV19	-	CASSIQGLGDTEAFF
TRBJ1-5	TRBV12-3/TRBV12-4	-	CASSSTRDQSNQPQHF
TRBJ1-2	TRBV6-2/TRBV6-3	-	CASRDDRRYGYTF